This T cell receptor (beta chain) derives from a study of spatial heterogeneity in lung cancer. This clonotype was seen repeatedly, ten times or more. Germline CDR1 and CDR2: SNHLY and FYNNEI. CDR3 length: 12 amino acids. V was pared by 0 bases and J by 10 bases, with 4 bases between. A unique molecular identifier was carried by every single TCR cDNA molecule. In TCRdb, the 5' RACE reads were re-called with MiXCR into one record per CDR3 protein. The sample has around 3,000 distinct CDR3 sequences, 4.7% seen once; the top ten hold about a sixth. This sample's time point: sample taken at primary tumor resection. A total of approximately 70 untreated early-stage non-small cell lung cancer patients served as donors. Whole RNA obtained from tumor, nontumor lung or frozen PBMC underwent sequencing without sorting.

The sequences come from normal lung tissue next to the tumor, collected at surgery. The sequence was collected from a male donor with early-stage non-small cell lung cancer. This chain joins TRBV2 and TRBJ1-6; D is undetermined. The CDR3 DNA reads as TGTGCCAGCAGTGAAGCGAAGTCACCCCTCCACTTT. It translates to CASSEAKSPLHF.